These 8 T cell receptor beta chains were sequenced from one sample in a study of molecular identifiers for immune sequencing clone quantification (dated by TCRdb to about 2018). The method was PCR. The reads were generated on an Illumina HiSeq 4000. In TCRdb, the public reads were trimmed at Q25 with fastp and aligned with MiXCR, with productive beta chains retained. Each entry is one CDR3 protein sequence, shown with its most common DNA and genes. The table for this sample lists 45,000 to 65,000 distinct CDR3 sequences; roughly a quarter of them were counted only once. The ten largest clones represent 1.5% to 2% of the sample. The sample taken for sequencing was naive CD8+ T cells from blood, with Jurkat cell RNA spiked in. The sample's cell subset or site label is to be understood as: FACS-sorted CD8+CD4-CCR7+CD45RA+ naive T cells. Receptors were obtained from a human donor in good health. Some libraries in this study had Jurkat cell RNA spiked in.

With regard to this clonotype: Being one base from a much bigger clone, this may be a read error. The genes are TRBV3-1 and TRBJ1-5; perhaps TRBD1 as D (6 bases). Per germline, CDR1 LGHDT and CDR2 YNNKEL (reference sequence). The CDR3 extends over 16 amino acids. CDR3 coding DNA: TGTGCCAGCCGCCAAGGGGGGTTCGTGCGCGGGCAGCCCCAGCATTTT. Translating it yields CASRQGGFVRGQPQHF.

In regard to this clonotype: Given a much more abundant clone one base away, this may be a read error. The chain couples TRBV13 to TRBJ2-5; D possibly corresponds to TRBD2 (5 bases). The CDR3 totals 16 residues. Germline V gene data show CDR1 as PRHDT and CDR2 as FYEKMQ (reference sequence). CDR3 residues: CASSLVGVVYQETRYF. The CDR3 DNA reads TGTGCCAGCAGCTTAGTCGGGGTCGTGTACCAAGAGACCCGGTACTTC.

The CDR3 spells CASSQDLLLAGDTDTQYF. The CDR3 DNA reads as TGCGCCAGCAGCCAAGATTTGTTGCTAGCGGGAGATACAGATACGCAGTATTTT. This chain connects TRBV4-3 to TRBJ2-3, with TRBD2 matching over 10 bases. V was clipped by 0 bases and J by 3 bases; unmatched bases: 9. CDR1 is LGHNA, CDR2 YSLEER, per germline. This CDR3 contains 18 residues.

This clonotype came up many times. This chain links TRBV4-3 with TRBJ1-6; the D is unclear. CDR3 size: 16 residues. Germline values: CDR1 LGHNA, CDR2 YSLEER. V lost 0 bases and J lost 6, with 12 bases in between. CDR3 loop: CASSQDRGTANSPLHF. The DNA of the CDR3 is TGCGCCAGCAGCCAAGATAGAGGTACAGCTAATTCACCCCTCCACTTT.

In the case of this clonotype: It may be a read error: a sequence one base away is much more abundant. This chain links TRBV6-1 with TRBJ2-5; D perhaps matches TRBD1 (5 bases). V lost 6 bases and J 5 bases, leaving 19 bases between the germline ends. This CDR3 spans 15 amino acids. Per the germline V gene, CDR1 is MNHNS and CDR2 is SASEGT. CDR3 nucleotide sequence: TGTGCCAGCAGGGATCGAGACAGTATGGGGGAGACCCAGTACTTC. This sequence encodes CASRDRDSMGETQYF.

Comment on this clonotype: Possible read error: a much larger clone is one base away. The J gene is TRBJ1-6, the V gene TRBV30; tentative D call: TRBD1 (5 bases). The CDR3 length is 15 residues. Germline loops: CDR1 GTSNPN, CDR2 SVGIG (reference sequence). CDR3 DNA: TGTGCCCGGAGTGTCGTGGCAGGGAATAATTCACCCCTCCACTTT. The encoded protein is CARSVVAGNNSPLHF.

As to this clonotype: A much larger clone lies a single base off, so this may be a read error. The V gene is TRBV13, the J gene TRBJ2-5; 7 nucleotides align to TRBD1. The CDR3 contains 13 residues. CDR1 and CDR2 (germline): PRHDT, FYEKMQ (reference sequence). The CDR3 sequence is CASRQQGKEAQYF. The CDR3 region has the DNA TGTGCCAGCAGACAACAGGGGAAAGAGGCCCAGTACTTC. Using reference TRBV13 and TRBJ2-5 for the parts outside the CDR3, the full variable domain is AAGVIQSPRHLIKEKRETATLKCYPIPRHDTVYWYQQGPGQDPQFLISFYEKMQSDKGSIPDRFSAQQFSDYHSELNMSSLELGDSALYFCASRQQGKEAQYFGPGTRLLVL.

With respect to this clonotype: A much larger clone lies a single base off, so this may be a read error. The chain recombines TRBV7-3 with TRBJ2-2; D might be TRBD1 or TRBD2, each matching 5 bases. Germline assignment: CDR1 SGHTA and CDR2 FQGTGA. CDR3 length: 13 residues. The CDR3 bases are TGTGCCAGCAGCCCTCAGGGCCCCGGGGAGCTGTCTTTT. It translates to CASSPQGPGELSF.